Each of the 12 T cell receptor beta chains below was sequenced from the same sample in a study of blood T cells in healthy people across ages. Sample-barcoded 5' priming and a J-beta primer mix drove a second PCR of roughly 6 to 12 cycles. Using its own MiXCR run on the 5' RACE reads, TCRdb lists one record per CDR3 protein. The sample has around 800,000 distinct CDR3 sequences, more than 25% seen once; the top ten hold around 3%. In addition, the sample was reused for a study of T cells of mothers and their children.

The specimen sequenced was blood. These receptors all come from a boy between 10 and 17 years old in good health.

This clonotype was seen more than once but under ten times. The chain recombines TRBV2 with TRBJ2-1; unclear D gene. Germline V gene lookup returns CDR1 SNHLY and CDR2 FYNNEI. This CDR3 region has 16 residues. V was trimmed by 6 bases and J by 0 bases, leaving 15 bases between them. The CDR3 loop is CASRATTGRSYNEQFF. CDR3 DNA: TGTGCCAGCAGAGCTACTACGGGCCGCTCCTACAATGAGCAGTTCTTC.

This clonotype was seen a handful of times. V gene TRBV10-3 combines with J gene TRBJ1-2; 7 bases match TRBD1. Germline V CDR1 and CDR2: ENHRY, SYGVKD. V was pared by 10 bases and J by 2 bases, with 7 bases of the junction left unmatched. The CDR3 has 13 amino acids. The CDR3 is CATRGQLNYGYTF. Here the CDR3 DNA reads TGTGCCACGAGGGGACAGCTAAACTATGGCTACACCTTC.

The gene calls are TRBV7-3 and TRBJ2-1; 8 bases are a match to TRBD2. Germline assignment: CDR1 SGHTA and CDR2 FQGTGA. CDR3 length equals 15 residues. The V segment lost 1 base and the J segment 5 bases; nucleotides outside the gene matches: 4. CDR3 coding DNA: TGTGCCAGCAGCTTAAATAGCGGGGACAACAATGAGCAGTTCTTC. Its protein product is CASSLNSGDNNEQFF.

This chain connects TRBV12-3 or TRBV12-4 to TRBJ1-1; no reliable D call. The V end lost 9 bases, the J end lost 0 bases, and 8 bases lay between the germline ends. This CDR3 contains 12 residues. CDR3 in DNA: TGTGCCAGTTTGGCCCTGAACACTGAAGCTTTCTTT. Translated, it gives CASLALNTEAFF.

This clonotype appeared a few times. This sequence joins TRBV10-3 and TRBJ2-5; D perhaps matches TRBD1 (5 bases). Germline CDR1 reads ENHRY; CDR2 reads SYGVKD. This CDR3 comprises 12 residues. V was cut by 8 bases and J by 3 bases, with 10 bases left in between. In DNA, the CDR3 is TGTGCCATCGGGGCAGGGAAAGAGACCCAGTACTTC. This encodes CAIGAGKETQYF.

V and J are TRBV7-3 and TRBJ2-7; possibly TRBD1 for D (5 bases). The CDR3 consists of 16 residues. CDR1 is SGHTA and CDR2 is FQGTGA in the germline V gene. V lost 5 bases, J lost 3 bases, and 20 bases lay in between. CDR3 DNA sequence: TGTGCCAGCAGCCTAAACGACCTACAGGATCACTACGAGCAGTACGTC. This translates into CASSLNDLQDHYEQYV.

In this sample, this clonotype turned up a few times. V gene TRBV20-1 combines with J gene TRBJ1-6; 9 bases fit TRBD1. Per germline, CDR1 DFQATT and CDR2 SNEGSKA (reference sequence). Trimming took 6 bases from V and 6 from J; bases not matched to a gene: 6. The CDR3 is 14 residues long. The CDR3 nucleotides read TGCAGTGCGAAACAGGGGGCAGTTAATTCACCCCTCCACTTT. Translating it yields CSAKQGAVNSPLHF.

The chain joins TRBV11-2 to TRBJ1-6; D not resolved. Germline V gene sequence: CDR1 SGHAT, CDR2 FQNNGV. This CDR3 is built from 17 residues. Trimming removed 2 bases from V and 3 bases from J, with 14 bases in between. The CDR3 DNA is TGTGCCAGCAGCTTAACCCCTCAGGCGGTCTATAATTCACCCCTCCACTTT. It codes for CASSLTPQAVYNSPLHF.

The chain couples TRBV19 to TRBJ2-7; 8 bases are shared with TRBD2. The J segment lost 4 bases and the V segment lost 4 bases, leaving 6 bases of the junction unmatched. Germline-derived CDR1 and CDR2 are LNHDA and SQIVND (reference sequence). The CDR3 is 14 residues long. This CDR3 reads CASSTGTSRYEQYF. In nucleotides, the CDR3 is TGTGCCAGTAGTACCGGGACTAGTCGGTACGAGCAGTACTTC.

V usage is TRBV6-1 and J usage is TRBJ2-7; perhaps TRBD2 as D (6 bases). The CDR3 runs to 15 residues. Germline assignment: CDR1 MNHNS and CDR2 SASEGT. Trimming shortened V by 1 base and J by 2 bases, and 12 bases separated the two germline ends. The CDR3 loop reads CASSEGDWRPYEQYF. CDR3 nucleotide sequence: TGTGCCAGCAGTGAAGGGGACTGGCGTCCCTACGAGCAGTACTTC.

This clonotype was detected ten times or more. The chain recombines TRBV5-1 with TRBJ2-7; D is undetermined. This CDR3 has 12 residues. The V end lost 4 bases, the J end lost 0 bases, and 5 bases lay between the germline ends. CDR1 SGHRS and CDR2 YFSETQ come from the germline V gene. The CDR3 here is CASSGYSYEQYF. In DNA form, the CDR3 reads TGCGCCAGCAGCGGGTACTCCTACGAGCAGTACTTC.

This clonotype occurred once. This chain joins TRBV10-3 and TRBJ1-6; D ambiguous. The germline V and J ends were trimmed by 6 bases and 2 bases, with 2 bases remaining between them. Germline loops: CDR1 ENHRY, CDR2 SYGVKD. The CDR3 loop spans 12 amino acids. CDR3 residues: CAIRTYNSPLHF. The CDR3 nucleotides are TGTGCCATCAGGACCTATAATTCACCCCTCCACTTT.